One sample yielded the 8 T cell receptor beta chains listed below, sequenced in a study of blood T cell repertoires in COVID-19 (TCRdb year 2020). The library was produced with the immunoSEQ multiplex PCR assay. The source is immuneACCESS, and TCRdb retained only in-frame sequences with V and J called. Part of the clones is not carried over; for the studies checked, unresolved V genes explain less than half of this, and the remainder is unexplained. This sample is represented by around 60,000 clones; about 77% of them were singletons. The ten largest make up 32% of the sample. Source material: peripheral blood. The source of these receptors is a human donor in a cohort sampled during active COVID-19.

CDR3 in DNA: TGTGCCAGTAGTGAGCGGGGGAGCACAGATACGCAGTATTTT. This encodes CASSERGSTDTQYF. The chain combines TRBV19 with TRBJ2-3, with TRBD2 identical over 8 bases. V lost 5 bases, J lost 0 bases, and 1 base stayed unmatched. From germline, CDR1 is LNHDA and CDR2 SQIVND (reference sequence). This CDR3 is 14 amino acids long.

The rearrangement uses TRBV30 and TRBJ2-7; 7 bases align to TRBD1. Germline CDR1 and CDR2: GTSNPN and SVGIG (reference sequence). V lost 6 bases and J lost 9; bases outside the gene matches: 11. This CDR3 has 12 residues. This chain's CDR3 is CACSNTGVGQYF. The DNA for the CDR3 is TGTGCCTGTTCGAATACAGGGGTAGGGCAGTACTTC.

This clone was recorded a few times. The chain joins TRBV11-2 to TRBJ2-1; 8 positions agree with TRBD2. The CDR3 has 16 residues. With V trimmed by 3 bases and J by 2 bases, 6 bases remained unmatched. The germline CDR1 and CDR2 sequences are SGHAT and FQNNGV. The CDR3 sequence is CASSFPLAGPYNEQFF. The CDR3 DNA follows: TGTGCCAGCAGCTTCCCCCTAGCGGGTCCCTACAATGAGCAGTTCTTC.

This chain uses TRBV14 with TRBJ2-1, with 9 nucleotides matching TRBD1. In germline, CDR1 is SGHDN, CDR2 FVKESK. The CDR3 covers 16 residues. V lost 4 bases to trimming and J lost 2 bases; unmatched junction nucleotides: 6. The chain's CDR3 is CASSLQGALTYNEQFF. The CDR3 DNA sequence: TGTGCCAGCAGCCTACAGGGGGCGCTTACCTACAATGAGCAGTTCTTC.

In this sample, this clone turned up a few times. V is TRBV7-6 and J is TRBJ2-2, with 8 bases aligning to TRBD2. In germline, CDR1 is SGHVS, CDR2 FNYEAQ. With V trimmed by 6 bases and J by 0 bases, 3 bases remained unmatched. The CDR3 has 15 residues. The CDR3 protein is CASSLLAANTGELFF. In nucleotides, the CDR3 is TGTGCCAGCAGTTTACTAGCGGCGAACACCGGGGAGCTGTTTTTT.

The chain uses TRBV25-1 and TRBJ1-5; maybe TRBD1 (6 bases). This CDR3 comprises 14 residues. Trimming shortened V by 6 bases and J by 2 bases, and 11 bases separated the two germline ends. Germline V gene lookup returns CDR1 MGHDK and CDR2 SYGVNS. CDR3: CASSQTGRNQPQHF. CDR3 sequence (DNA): TGTGCCAGCAGCCAGACAGGTCGCAATCAGCCCCAGCATTTT.

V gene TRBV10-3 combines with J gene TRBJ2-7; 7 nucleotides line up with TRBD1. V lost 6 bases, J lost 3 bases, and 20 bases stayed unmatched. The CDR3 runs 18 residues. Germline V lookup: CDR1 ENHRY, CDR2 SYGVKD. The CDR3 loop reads CAISRRQGEGLALYEQYF. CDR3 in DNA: TGTGCCATCAGCCGGAGACAGGGTGAAGGTTTGGCCCTCTACGAGCAGTACTTC.

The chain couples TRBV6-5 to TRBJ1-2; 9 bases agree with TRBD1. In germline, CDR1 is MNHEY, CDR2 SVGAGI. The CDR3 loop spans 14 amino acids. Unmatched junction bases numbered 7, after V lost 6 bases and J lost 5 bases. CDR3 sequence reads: CASSAGTGRYGYTF. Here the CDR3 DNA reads TGTGCCAGCAGCGCCGGGACAGGGAGGTATGGCTACACCTTC.